One sample yielded the 26 T cell receptor beta chains listed below, sequenced in a study of blood T cell repertoires in COVID-19. Method: immunoSEQ multiplex PCR; TCRdb's copy keeps in-frame clones and lacks some. The sample lists some 38,000 clones; over 80% were seen once. Specimen: peripheral blood. The receptors shown here come from a man aged 45 to 65 with active COVID-19.

The chain joins TRBV4-1 to TRBJ1-2; possibly TRBD1 for D (5 bases). Deletions cut 1 base from V and 8 bases from J, with 11 bases between. Germline assignment: CDR1 MGHRA and CDR2 YSYEKL. The CDR3 runs to 13 residues. The CDR3 reads CASSQAGFGGYTF. The CDR3 DNA reads TGCGCCAGCAGCCAAGCAGGGTTCGGCGGCTACACCTTC.

The chain links TRBV10-3 to TRBJ2-5, with 8 bases that match TRBD1. This CDR3 is built from 14 residues. J lost 7 bases, V lost 2 bases, and 6 bases had no gene match. Per germline, CDR1 ENHRY and CDR2 SYGVKD. The CDR3 reads CAISEGTGRGTQYF. In nucleotides, the CDR3 is TGTGCCATCAGTGAGGGGACAGGTCGCGGGACCCAGTACTTC.

The chain combines TRBV13 with TRBJ2-7; 13 nucleotides line up with TRBD2. Germline V gives CDR1 PRHDT, CDR2 FYEKMQ (reference sequence). Trimming cost V 2 bases and J 1 base; bases outside gene matches: 2. The CDR3 totals 16 residues. The CDR3 loop is CASSLQTSGRSYEQYF. The CDR3 DNA is TGTGCCAGCAGCTTACAGACTAGCGGGAGGTCCTACGAGCAGTACTTC.

The chain has TRBV4-1 and TRBJ1-1; 11 positions match TRBD1. V lost 1 base, J lost 3 bases, and 13 bases stayed unmatched. The CDR3 loop spans 19 amino acids. Germline loops: CDR1 MGHRA, CDR2 YSYEKL. The CDR3 nucleotides read TGCGCCAGCAGCCAAGCAGTCCCCGGGACAGGGGGAAAATACACTGAAGCTTTCTTT. It encodes CASSQAVPGTGGKYTEAFF.

The chain couples TRBV5-1 to TRBJ2-7; 7 bases agree with TRBD2. The CDR3 is 14 residues long. Trimming at V came to 4 bases and at J to 7 bases, leaving 11 bases not matched to a gene. The V gene's germline CDR1 is SGHRS and CDR2 YFSETQ. The CDR3 DNA reads as TGCGCCAGCAGCCCCCATGGGACTACCGAAGAGCAGTACTTC. It encodes CASSPHGTTEEQYF. The whole variable domain, remainder taken from reference TRBV5-1 and TRBJ2-7, is KAGVTQTPRYLIKTRGQQVTLSCSPISGHRSVSWYQQTPGQGLQFLFEYFSETQRNKGNFPGRFSGRQFSNSRSEMNVSTLELGDSALYLCASSPHGTTEEQYFGPGTRLTVT.

The chain couples TRBV5-1 to TRBJ2-1, with a weak D call TRBD1 (7 bases). Germline V CDR1 and CDR2: SGHRS, YFSETQ. The ends were cut back, 4 bases at V and 1 base at J, with 15 bases in the middle. This CDR3 contains 16 residues. The CDR3 reads CASSAAQGGSYNEQFF. DNA for the CDR3: TGCGCCAGCAGCGCCGCGCAGGGGGGTTCCTACAATGAGCAGTTCTTC.

The chain has TRBV27 and TRBJ1-1; D might be TRBD1 (5 bases). Germline CDR1 reads MNHEY; CDR2 reads SMNVEV (reference sequence). The CDR3 is 14 amino acids. V lost 4 bases to trimming and J lost 5 bases, with 14 bases between them. This CDR3 reads CASSSLGGRTEAFF. The CDR3 bases are TGTGCCAGCAGTTCTTTGGGGGGACGGACTGAAGCTTTCTTT.

The gene calls are TRBV18 and TRBJ2-5, with a possible D match to TRBD1 (5 bases). V was trimmed by 6 bases and J by 1 base, leaving 9 bases between them. The germline gives CDR1 KGHSH, CDR2 LQKENI. The CDR3 runs to 13 residues. CDR3 sequence (DNA): TGTGCCAGCTCCCAAGGGGTCCAAGAGACCCAGTACTTC. Amino acids: CASSQGVQETQYF.

The J gene is TRBJ1-6, the V gene TRBV6-5; 12 positions agree with TRBD1. The V gene's germline CDR1 is MNHEY and CDR2 SVGAGI. J was trimmed by 14 bases and V by 7 bases; bases with no gene match: 9. CDR3 length equals 14 residues. The CDR3 region is CASKYGGQGASLHF. The CDR3 DNA is TGTGCCAGCAAATACGGGGGACAGGGGGCCTCCCTCCACTTT.

The chain is built from TRBV6-5 and TRBJ1-2; 8 bases fit TRBD1. Germline CDR1 reads MNHEY; CDR2 reads SVGAGI. The V segment lost 4 bases and the J segment 4 bases; nucleotides outside the gene matches: 5. The CDR3 sequence is 14 residues long. The CDR3 coding sequence is TGTGCCAGCAGTTCGGGACAGGAGGTCTATGGCTACACCTTC. This sequence encodes CASSSGQEVYGYTF.

The V call is TRBV7-9, the J call TRBJ1-4, with 11 bases identical to TRBD1. With V trimmed by 5 bases and J by 5 bases, 4 bases remained unmatched. CDR1 SEHNR and CDR2 FQNEAQ come from the germline V gene (reference sequence). CDR3 length: 15 residues. The CDR3 here is CASSRTGGRNEKLFF. CDR3 nucleotide sequence: TGTGCCAGCAGCCGGACAGGGGGCCGGAATGAAAAACTGTTTTTT.

The chain has TRBV3-1 (or the pseudogene TRBV3-2) and TRBJ1-5; a weak D match, TRBD1 (6 bases). Between the trimmed V and J ends, which lost 1 base and 6 bases, there was a span of 13 bases. CDR3 length: 15 amino acids. Germline assignment: CDR1 LGHDT and CDR2 YNNKEL (reference sequence). Here the CDR3 reads CASSQGAGDSQPQHF. CDR3 sequence (DNA): TGTGCCAGCAGCCAAGGGGCAGGGGATTCTCAGCCCCAGCATTTT.

The rearrangement uses TRBV6-4 and TRBJ2-3; 9 bases match TRBD1. Trimming cost V 5 bases and J 4 bases; bases outside gene matches: 7. The CDR3 length is 15 residues. Germline loops: CDR1 MRHNA, CDR2 SNTAGT. CDR3 region: CASSSGTGHADTQYF. DNA of the CDR3: TGTGCCAGCAGTTCCGGGACAGGGCATGCAGATACGCAGTATTTT.

On this clone: Compared with germline, one end of the junction differs, possibly owing to a read error. This chain connects TRBV2 to TRBJ2-7; 8 positions agree with TRBD1. Per the germline V gene, CDR1 is SNHLY and CDR2 is FYNNEI. The CDR3 is made up of 13 amino acids. CDR3 region: CASSRVEGTGMDF. Written as DNA, the CDR3 is TGTGCCAGCAGTAGGGTAGAGGGGACAGGCATGGACTTC. Combining the CDR3 with reference TRBV2 and TRBJ2-7 gives the whole variable domain EPEVTQTPSHQVTQMGQEVILRCVPISNHLYFYWYRQILGQKVEFLVSFYNNEISEKSEIFDDQFSVERPDGSNFTLKIRSTKLEDSAMYFCASSRVEGTGMDFGPGTRLTVT.

J is TRBJ1-2 and V is TRBV4-1; D call uncertain. V lost 0 bases, J lost 6 bases, and 11 bases lay in between. The CDR3 has 14 residues. The germline CDR1 and CDR2 sequences are MGHRA and YSYEKL. CDR3 sequence reads: CASSQDGHTDGYTF. In nucleotides, the CDR3 is TGCGCCAGCAGCCAAGATGGGCATACCGATGGCTACACCTTC.

The V and J genes are TRBV13 and TRBJ2-2, with TRBD1 as a possible D gene (5 bases). Germline V gene lookup returns CDR1 PRHDT and CDR2 FYEKMQ (reference sequence). The V gene lost 5 bases and the J gene lost 7 bases, with 14 bases spanning the gap. The CDR3 loop spans 14 amino acids. In nucleotides, the CDR3 is TGTGCCAGCAGCCTGGGCAGGGTTAGCGGGGAGCTGTTTTTT. Translated, it gives CASSLGRVSGELFF. The full variable domain, completed using reference TRBV13 and TRBJ2-2, is AAGVIQSPRHLIKEKRETATLKCYPIPRHDTVYWYQQGPGQDPQFLISFYEKMQSDKGSIPDRFSAQQFSDYHSELNMSSLELGDSALYFCASSLGRVSGELFFGEGSRLTVL.

The genes are TRBV6-5 and TRBJ2-3; 7 nucleotides agree with TRBD2. The CDR3 spans 15 residues. Germline CDR1 MNHEY, CDR2 SVGAGI. Trimming took 8 bases from V and 6 from J; bases not matched to a gene: 14. CDR3: CASGLDMGGADTQYF. As DNA, the CDR3 is TGTGCCAGCGGGTTAGACATGGGAGGGGCCGATACGCAGTATTTT.

This rearrangement joins TRBV27 to TRBJ2-3, with 8 bases fitting TRBD2. CDR1 and CDR2 (germline): MNHEY, SMNVEV (reference sequence). V lost 2 bases, J lost 5 bases, and 9 bases stayed unmatched. The CDR3 totals 16 residues. CDR3 sequence: CASSLGTSSFGDTQYF. The CDR3, as DNA: TGTGCCAGCAGTTTAGGGACTAGTTCTTTTGGAGATACGCAGTATTTT.

By share of the sample, this clone is medium-sized. This same CDR3 is encoded by further DNA sequences in the sample. The chain joins TRBV5-6 to TRBJ1-4; D not certain. Germline V gene lookup returns CDR1 SGHDT and CDR2 YYEEEE. V lost 4 bases, J lost 0 bases, and 7 bases lay in between. CDR3 size: 14 residues. The CDR3 loop reads CASSLLATNEKLFF. As DNA, the CDR3 is TGTGCCAGCAGCCTACTAGCAACTAATGAAAAACTGTTTTTT.

The CDR3, as DNA: TGTGCCAGCAGCTTAGGTGTTTGGTTGTCGGACACTGAAGCTTTCTTT. Its protein product is CASSLGVWLSDTEAFF. This rearrangement joins TRBV7-9 to TRBJ1-1; D not certain. V was pared by 1 base and J by 3 bases, with 15 bases between. Germline CDR1 is SEHNR and CDR2 is FQNEAQ (reference sequence). The CDR3 length is 16 residues.

The chain joins TRBV27 to TRBJ1-2; 10 bases are shared with TRBD1. This CDR3 is built from 18 residues. Germline V gives CDR1 MNHEY, CDR2 SMNVEV (reference sequence). V shed 5 bases and J 0 bases; nucleotides not matched to a gene: 12. The CDR3 DNA follows: TGTGCCAGCAGTCCCTCCTCGGACAGGGGGGGCCCTAACTATGGCTACACCTTC. It encodes CASSPSSDRGGPNYGYTF.

V and J are TRBV6-6 and TRBJ2-7; 10 bases fit TRBD1. Looked up from germline, CDR1 is MNHNY and CDR2 is SVGAGI (reference sequence). CDR3 length: 16 amino acids. The ends lost 2 bases at V and 0 bases at J; junction bases unmatched: 4. The CDR3 region has the DNA TGTGCCAGCAGTTACACGTGGACAGGGGGCTCCTACGAGCAGTACTTC. This translates into CASSYTWTGGSYEQYF.

This chain joins TRBV7-6 and TRBJ2-5; TRBD2 matches 10 bases. The CDR3 is 15 amino acids. The J segment lost 2 bases and the V segment lost 4 bases, leaving 4 bases of the junction unmatched. Germline V gene data show CDR1 as SGHVS and CDR2 as FNYEAQ. The CDR3 DNA sequence: TGTGCCAGCAGCTATAGCGGGGGGCGTCAAGAGACCCAGTACTTC. Amino acids: CASSYSGGRQETQYF.

This rearrangement joins TRBV2 to TRBJ1-2; D might be TRBD1 (5 bases). Trimming stripped 2 bases from V and 6 bases from J, with 13 bases between. Germline V gene data show CDR1 as SNHLY and CDR2 as FYNNEI. This CDR3 spans 14 amino acids. The CDR3 loop reads CASSERSRVNGYTF. The DNA of the CDR3 is TGTGCCAGCAGTGAACGGAGCAGGGTAAATGGCTACACCTTC.

This chain uses TRBV5-5 with TRBJ1-5; no clear D. The CDR3 covers 14 residues. V shed 0 bases and J shed 0 bases, with 4 bases lying between them. Germline lookup yields CDR1 SGHKS and CDR2 YYEKEE (reference sequence). CDR3 loop: CASSLERSNQPQHF. In DNA, the CDR3 is TGTGCCAGCAGCTTGGAGCGTAGCAATCAGCCCCAGCATTTT.

This clone was seen just once. This chain joins TRBV5-6 and TRBJ2-1; 13 positions match TRBD2. V gave up 4 bases and J gave up 1 base; unmatched junction bases: 8. CDR1 SGHDT and CDR2 YYEEEE come from the germline V gene. The CDR3 consists of 18 residues. The CDR3 protein is CASSLGLAGRKSYNEQFF. The CDR3 nucleotides read TGTGCCAGCAGCCTGGGACTAGCGGGGCGCAAATCCTACAATGAGCAGTTCTTC. The whole variable domain, remainder taken from reference TRBV5-6 and TRBJ2-1, is DAGVTQSPTHLIKTRGQQVTLRCSPKSGHDTVSWYQQALGQGPQFIFQYYEEEERQRGNFPDRFSGHQFPNYSSELNVNALLLGDSALYLCASSLGLAGRKSYNEQFFGPGTRLTVL.